These 10 T cell receptor beta chains came from one sample sequenced in a study of blood T cells in healthy people across ages (dated by TCRdb to the mid-2010s). Libraries were constructed by 5' RACE. These reads were obtained on an Illumina HiSeq 2500. A second PCR of roughly 7 to 12 cycles was performed with a sample-barcoded 5' primer and a J-beta primer mix. The public reads were quality trimmed at Q25 with fastp and then assembled into clones with MiXCR by TCRdb, keeping productive beta chains. Records with the same CDR3 protein are collapsed into one entry carrying the most frequent genes and DNA. The sample contains over 1,500,000 distinct CDR3 sequences, around half of them found a single time. 2.1% of the sample belongs to the ten largest clones. Input material: blood. All receptors derive from a woman aged 40 to 49 in good health.

About this clonotype itself: The junction and the germline gene differ at one end; a read error may be behind it. This rearrangement joins TRBV9 to TRBJ2-1; 7 bases are shared with TRBD2. There are 15 residues in the CDR3. Germline loops: CDR1 SGDLS, CDR2 YYNGEE. CDR3 loop: CAGTRGTKIYNGQFF. The CDR3 DNA is TGTGCCGGCACGCGGGGGACCAAGATTTACAATGGGCAGTTCTTC. Full variable domain (remainder filled in from reference TRBV9 and TRBJ2-1): DSGVTQTPKHLITATGQRVTLRCSPRSGDLSVYWYQQSLDQGLQFLIQYYNGEERAKGNILERFSAQQFPDLHSELNLSSLELGDSALYFCAGTRGTKIYNGQFFGPGTRLTVL.

The chain links TRBV11-2 to TRBJ2-5; D is possibly TRBD1 (6 bases). V was shortened by 3 bases and J by 11 bases, with 31 bases between the two germline ends. This CDR3 is built from 18 residues. Per the germline V gene, CDR1 is SGHAT and CDR2 is FQNNGV. The CDR3 loop is CASSLWGPRTAAPNEQYF. In DNA form, the CDR3 reads TGTGCCAGCAGCTTGTGGGGGCCCCGGACAGCGGCCCCCAATGAGCAGTACTTC.

The table lists this clonotype with a few counts. The genes are TRBV7-2 and TRBJ2-3; D is possibly TRBD2 (5 bases). Trimming took 1 base from V and 6 from J, leaving 14 bases between them. Germline CDR1 and CDR2: SGHTA and FQGNSA. CDR3 length: 15 amino acids. CDR3 residues: CASSLGELPGDTQYF. As DNA, the CDR3 is TGTGCCAGCAGCTTAGGAGAGCTCCCGGGGGATACGCAGTATTTT.

This chain joins TRBV15 and TRBJ2-3; 12 bases fit TRBD2. This CDR3 spans 20 amino acids. The V segment lost 2 bases and the J segment 0 bases; nucleotides outside the gene matches: 12. Germline CDR1 and CDR2: LNHNV and YYDKDF (reference sequence). The CDR3 DNA is TGTGCCACCAGCAGATCGCCCGGACTAGCGGGGTCGAAGAGCACAGATACGCAGTATTTT. Translation gives CATSRSPGLAGSKSTDTQYF.

In its sample, this clonotype was seen a few times. V is TRBV4-3 and J is TRBJ2-4; 7 bases match TRBD1. V was clipped by 3 bases and J by 0 bases; unmatched bases: 11. Germline values: CDR1 LGHNA, CDR2 YSLEER. This CDR3 has 18 amino acids. DNA of the CDR3: TGCGCCAGCAGCCAGGGGACAGAGAAACCACTAGCCAAAAACATTCAGTACTTC. Translating it yields CASSQGTEKPLAKNIQYF.

The DNA of the CDR3 is TGTGCCAGCAGCAGCCGGGACAGGGCGGGAGATACGCAGTATTTT. Translating gives CASSSRDRAGDTQYF. The J gene is TRBJ2-3, the V gene TRBV7-8; 9 bases are shared with TRBD1. The CDR3 is made up of 15 amino acids. Germline trimming cut 5 bases from V and 5 bases from J; bases unmatched to any gene: 8. Germline CDR1 reads SGHVS; CDR2 reads FQNEAQ.

Here the CDR3 DNA reads TGCGCCAGCAGCTTATGGCGAACAGAACCAAAGAATGAGCAGTTCTTC. Its protein is CASSLWRTEPKNEQFF. The chain is built from TRBV5-1 and TRBJ2-1, with no clear D. The germline V and J ends were trimmed by 2 bases and 7 bases, with 19 bases remaining between them. The germline V gene has CDR1 SGHRS and CDR2 YFSETQ. The CDR3 spans 16 residues.

The table lists this clonotype with a few counts. This chain joins TRBV7-2 and TRBJ1-4; a possible D gene is TRBD1 (6 bases). This CDR3 is 15 amino acids long. The V gene lost 1 base and the J gene lost 8 bases, with 14 bases spanning the gap. The V gene's germline CDR1 is SGHTA and CDR2 FQGNSA. The CDR3 sequence is CASSLGRGIREKLFF. CDR3 sequence (DNA): TGTGCCAGCAGCTTAGGCAGGGGCATAAGAGAAAAACTGTTTTTT.

The rearrangement links TRBV5-1 to TRBJ2-3, with D perhaps matching TRBD1 (5 bases). Trimming stripped 5 bases from V and 0 bases from J, with 16 bases between. The CDR3 has 16 amino acids. Germline V lookup: CDR1 SGHRS, CDR2 YFSETQ. CDR3 bases: TGCGCCAGCAGTCATACACGACAGCAAAGCACAGATACGCAGTATTTT. This translates into CASSHTRQQSTDTQYF.

The V call is TRBV4-3, the J call TRBJ2-3; 12 nucleotides agree with TRBD2. The germline V gene encodes CDR1 LGHNA and CDR2 YSLEER. V was clipped by 3 bases and J by 5 bases; unmatched bases: 6. The CDR3 has 16 amino acids. In DNA form, the CDR3 reads TGCGCCAGCAGCCATTTCCTAGCGGGGGGGAAAGATACGCAGTATTTT. The encoded protein is CASSHFLAGGKDTQYF.